This TCR beta chain was sequenced in a study of PD-L1 blockade in urothelial cancer. As for the study in general: Intravenous atezolizumab, 1,200 mg every 3 weeks, was begun by patients in about 2014.

Germline V gives CDR1 SGHTA, CDR2 FQGNSA. Trimming cost V 5 bases and J 7 bases, with 11 bases left between them. The CDR3 is made up of 13 amino acids. Every patient provided from 1 to 8 samples, collected pretreatment and on-treatment. TCRdb's table, derived via immunoSEQ multiplex PCR, lists solely in-frame clones and lacks some. The sample lists about 90,000 clones; 90% were seen once. The TCR sequence derives from a man in his sixties with urothelial cancer. The source was PBMCs, collected around atezolizumab (anti-PD-L1) treatment. V usage is TRBV7-2 and J usage is TRBJ2-2, with D possibly matching TRBD1 (5 bases). The chain's CDR3 is CASSSQGNGELFF. In DNA form, the CDR3 reads TGTGCCAGCAGCAGTCAGGGCAACGGGGAGCTGTTTTTT. The whole variable domain, remainder taken from reference TRBV7-2 and TRBJ2-2, is GAGVSQSPSNKVTEKGKDVELRCDPISGHTALYWYRQSLGQGLEFLIYFQGNSAPDKSGLPSDRFSAERTGGSVSTLTIQRTQQEDSAVYLCASSSQGNGELFFGEGSRLTVL.